One and the same sample provided the 3 T cell receptor beta chains below, sequenced in a study of blood T cell repertoires in COVID-19. This table comes from immunoSEQ multiplex PCR, and its TCRdb copy is limited to in-frame clones, with some not included. This table has about 160,000 clones, 81% appearing once. Sequences were obtained from PBMCs or T cells enriched from blood (not recorded which). The receptors come from a woman aged 35 to 49 with acute COVID-19.

The gene calls are TRBV7-9 and TRBJ1-1; D is uncertain. Germline CDR1 and CDR2: SEHNR and FQNEAQ (reference sequence). V was shortened by 2 bases and J by 2 bases, with 9 bases between the two germline ends. The CDR3 contains 14 residues. The CDR3 bases are TGTGCCAGCAGCTTAATGAGCGAAAACACTGAAGCTTTCTTT. Translating it yields CASSLMSENTEAFF.

The J gene is TRBJ2-5, the V gene TRBV6-5, with D perhaps matching TRBD2 (5 bases). Germline assignment: CDR1 MNHEY and CDR2 SVGAGI. V was cut by 6 bases and J by 5 bases, with 13 bases left in between. This CDR3 contains 13 residues. The CDR3 DNA reads TGTGCCAGCAGCCCCGGAGGCCTTGAGACCCAGTACTTC. It yields the protein CASSPGGLETQYF.

The chain combines TRBV19 with TRBJ1-5; D perhaps matches TRBD1 (5 bases). CDR1 LNHDA and CDR2 SQIVND come from the germline V gene (reference sequence). The CDR3 has 17 residues. Trimming pared 7 bases from V and 2 bases from J, leaving 21 bases between. The CDR3 region has the DNA TGTGCCAGTAAGGACCCCGAAGGGGAATTTGGCAATCAGCCCCAGCATTTT. It yields the protein CASKDPEGEFGNQPQHF.